The rows below give T cell receptor beta chains drawn from one sample of a study of T cell changes during pregnancy in multiple sclerosis. Profiled with immunoSEQ multiplex PCR; TCRdb holds only in-frame clones, not every one. The sample consists of about 89,000 clones, 94% of them appearing once. Sample: peripheral blood, taken after pregnancy. The receptor source for this set is a female donor in good health, enrolled as a control in a pregnancy study. The CDR3 runs from the conserved cysteine through the conserved F or W. Fields, in order: clone size, V gene, D gene, J gene, CDR3 protein, CDR3 DNA. A D gene is named only where the DNA matches it firmly. Clone size is shown for a subset of rows, as once, few, many or a class of expanded clone.

-	TRBV2	-	TRBJ1-1	CASRQTNRAAFF	TGTGCCAGCAGACAAACTAACAGGGCCGCTTTCTTT
-	TRBV2	-	TRBJ2-1	CASTEGSYNEQFF	TGTGCCAGCACGGAGGGGAGTTACAATGAGCAGTTCTTC
-	TRBV18	TRBD2	TRBJ2-3	CASSPPTSGRADTQYF	TGTGCCAGCTCACCACCGACTAGCGGGAGGGCAGATACGCAGTATTTT
-	TRBV28	TRBD2	TRBJ2-7	CASSYGLAGGRSYEQYF	TGTGCCAGCAGTTACGGACTAGCGGGAGGTAGATCCTACGAGCAGTACTTC
-	TRBV5-4	TRBD1	TRBJ2-7	CASSSFVSQGAGEQYF	TGTGCCAGCAGCTCGTTTGTCAGCCAGGGGGCCGGGGAGCAGTACTTC
once	TRBV15	TRBD1	TRBJ2-7	CATSRQGGRYEQYF	TGTGCCACCAGTAGACAGGGCGGTCGGTACGAGCAGTACTTC
-	TRBV7-6	-	TRBJ2-1	CASSLVMADEQFF	TGTGCCAGCAGCTTAGTTATGGCTGATGAGCAGTTCTTC
-	TRBV4-2	-	TRBJ1-1	CASSQNTGTEAFF	TGTGCCAGCAGCCAAAATACAGGAACTGAAGCTTTCTTT
-	TRBV6-4	-	TRBJ2-7	CASSESYFYEQYF	TGTGCCAGCAGTGAGTCATACTTCTACGAGCAGTACTTC
-	TRBV6-5	-	TRBJ1-1	CASSSTGTMNTEAFF	TGTGCCAGCAGTTCAACAGGGACAATGAACACTGAAGCTTTCTTT
once	TRBV14	TRBD1	TRBJ2-7	CASSQAKGQGVDEQYF	TGTGCCAGCAGCCAAGCGAAGGGCCAGGGGGTCGACGAGCAGTACTTC
-	TRBV6-4	TRBD2	TRBJ2-1	CASSQTGTSGSNEQFF	TGTGCCAGCAGCCAAACCGGGACTAGCGGGAGCAATGAGCAGTTCTTC
-	TRBV28	TRBD2	TRBJ2-1	CASSFSGRPSGFF	TGTGCCAGCAGTTTTAGCGGGAGACCCTCGGGGTTCTTC
once	TRBV7-8	TRBD1	TRBJ2-7	CASSLRRSDRGFYEQYF	TGTGCCAGCAGCTTACGTCGGTCGGACAGGGGCTTCTACGAGCAGTACTTC
-	TRBV28	-	TRBJ2-1	CASMVGGDEQFF	TGTGCCAGCATGGTTGGCGGGGATGAGCAGTTCTTC
-	TRBV29-1	-	TRBJ1-1	CSVEDLRGNTEAFF	TGCAGCGTTGAAGATCTTCGAGGGAACACTGAAGCTTTCTTT
-	TRBV9	-	TRBJ2-1	CASSRTPYVANEQFF	TGTGCCAGCAGCCGAACTCCGTACGTAGCGAATGAGCAGTTCTTC
-	TRBV30	TRBD1	TRBJ1-1	CAWKGDSPEAFF	TGTGCCTGGAAGGGGGACAGCCCTGAAGCTTTCTTT
-	TRBV27	TRBD2	TRBJ2-1	CASSSSGRANEQFF	TGTGCCAGCAGTAGTAGCGGGAGGGCCAATGAGCAGTTCTTC
once	TRBV28	-	TRBJ1-3	CASYEGRDTIYF	TGTGCCAGCTACGAGGGAAGGGACACCATATATTTT
-	TRBV5-6	-	TRBJ2-7	CASSLSLLSYEQYF	TGTGCCAGCAGCTTGAGCCTTCTATCCTACGAGCAGTACTTC
-	TRBV28	-	TRBJ2-5	CASERREWRLGTQETQYF	TGTGCCAGCGAGAGGCGGGAATGGCGACTGGGGACCCAAGAGACCCAGTACTTC
-	TRBV5-1	-	TRBJ2-3	CASSSGTPGDTQYF	TGCGCCAGCAGCTCGGGTACGCCGGGAGATACGCAGTATTTT
-	TRBV13	-	TRBJ1-1	CASSLGQGLSMNTEAFF	TGTGCCAGCAGCTTAGGACAGGGCCTCTCCATGAACACTGAAGCTTTCTTT
-	TRBV28	-	TRBJ2-5	CASAGRGRETQYF	TGTGCCAGCGCCGGACGGGGAAGAGAGACCCAGTACTTC
-	TRBV10-1	-	TRBJ1-2	CASSDSTEAYGYTF	TGCGCCAGCAGCGATTCCACGGAGGCCTATGGCTACACCTTC
-	TRBV30	-	TRBJ1-3	CAWTPEPFSSGNTIYF	TGTGCCTGGACCCCCGAGCCTTTTAGCTCTGGAAACACCATATATTTT
-	TRBV13	-	TRBJ2-1	CASSLRQGGAALNEQFF	TGTGCCAGCAGCTTAAGGCAGGGAGGAGCGGCATTAAATGAGCAGTTCTTC
-	TRBV5-1	-	TRBJ2-3	CASSLVGGTGDTQYF	TGCGCCAGCAGCTTGGTGGGTGGAACGGGAGATACGCAGTATTTT
once	TRBV4-2	TRBD2	TRBJ2-7	CASSPTSGRSYEQYF	TGTGCCAGCAGCCCGACTAGCGGGAGGTCCTACGAGCAGTACTTC
-	TRBV5-1	-	TRBJ2-5	CASSLVGSGETQYF	TGCGCCAGCAGCTTGGTCGGGAGTGGAGAGACCCAGTACTTC
-	TRBV7-9	-	TRBJ1-1	CASSQTDSEAFF	TGTGCCAGCAGCCAAACAGACAGTGAAGCTTTCTTT
-	TRBV19	TRBD2	TRBJ2-1	CASTHFPGLARDGNEQFF	TGTGCCAGTACCCACTTCCCTGGACTAGCCAGGGACGGCAATGAGCAGTTCTTC
-	TRBV9	TRBD2	TRBJ2-1	CASSVETHSSGPSNEQFF	TGTGCCAGCAGCGTAGAGACCCATTCTAGCGGGCCTAGCAATGAGCAGTTCTTC
-	TRBV2	-	TRBJ1-1	CASRRDTEAFF	TGTGCCAGCCGGAGGGACACTGAAGCTTTCTTT
once	TRBV28	-	TRBJ2-1	CASSWQALGEQFF	TGTGCCAGCAGTTGGCAGGCCCTTGGTGAGCAGTTCTTC
-	TRBV15	-	TRBJ1-4	CATSFGGRGEEKLFF	TGTGCCACCAGCTTTGGGGGGAGGGGCGAGGAAAAACTGTTTTTT
-	TRBV6-5	-	TRBJ2-7	CASSYTVSYEQYF	TGTGCCAGCAGTTATACAGTATCCTACGAGCAGTACTTC
-	TRBV6-1	TRBD1	TRBJ1-3	CASSETGGRNTIYF	TGTGCCAGCAGTGAGACAGGGGGTAGAAACACCATATATTTT
-	TRBV2	TRBD1	TRBJ1-5	CASSYGIQGGQPQHF	TGTGCCAGCAGTTACGGGATTCAGGGGGGACAGCCCCAGCATTTT
-	TRBV5-1	TRBD1	TRBJ2-2	CASRPDRGGPLNTGELFF	TGCGCCAGCAGACCCGACAGGGGCGGACCCCTGAACACCGGGGAGCTGTTTTTT
-	TRBV7-2	-	TRBJ2-2	CASSLPPGELFF	TGTGCCAGCAGCCTACCCCCCGGGGAGCTGTTTTTT
-	TRBV7-2	TRBD1	TRBJ2-7	CASSLVLAGTGGYEQYF	TGTGCCAGCAGCTTAGTCCTAGCCGGGACAGGGGGCTACGAGCAGTACTTC
-	TRBV4-2	TRBD2	TRBJ2-5	CASSQTMTSGRKTQYF	TGTGCCAGCAGCCAAACAATGACTAGCGGGAGGAAGACCCAGTACTTC
-	TRBV19	TRBD1	TRBJ2-7	CASSRTGVTYEQYF	TGTGCCAGTAGTCGGACAGGCGTTACCTACGAGCAGTACTTC
-	TRBV11-2	TRBD2	TRBJ2-6	CASSSTGGRFSGANVLTF	TGTGCCAGCAGCTCCACCGGCGGGAGGTTCTCTGGGGCCAACGTCCTGACTTTC
-	TRBV28	TRBD2	TRBJ2-1	CASSLVAGDSPYNEQFF	TGTGCCAGCAGTTTAGTAGCGGGAGATAGTCCCTACAATGAGCAGTTCTTC
-	TRBV5-1	TRBD1	TRBJ1-4	CASSSGQGTNEKLFF	TGCGCCAGCAGCTCGGGACAGGGAACTAATGAAAAACTGTTTTTT
-	TRBV6-1	-	TRBJ2-7	CASSEAGYTPGEQYF	TGTGCCAGCAGTGAAGCTGGGTACACCCCGGGCGAGCAGTACTTC
-	TRBV9	-	TRBJ2-3	CASSVATLPGRDTQYF	TGTGCCAGCAGCGTAGCTACCTTGCCCGGGAGAGATACGCAGTATTTT